The next 19 T cell receptor beta chains were all read from a single sample in a study of blood T cell repertoires in COVID-19. TCRdb's copy holds only in-frame clones and misses some; the assay was immunoSEQ multiplex PCR. The sample includes some 80,000 clones, approximately 84% of them seen just once. The material sequenced was peripheral blood. Receptors originate from a man aged 60-69 years with COVID-19, enrolled during active disease.

The CDR3 protein is CASSLDGQGINEQFF. In DNA form, the CDR3 reads TGCGCCAGCAGCTTGGATGGACAGGGGATAAATGAGCAGTTCTTC. This chain uses TRBV5-1 with TRBJ2-1, with TRBD1 matching over 9 bases. The CDR3 spans 15 residues. Germline loops: CDR1 SGHRS, CDR2 YFSETQ. The trim removed 0 bases at V and 7 bases at J, leaving 5 bases unmatched.

The chain uses TRBV30 and TRBJ1-5; no definite D call. Trimming cost V 0 bases and J 0 bases, with 3 bases left between them. The CDR3 contains 13 residues. Per the germline V gene, CDR1 is GTSNPN and CDR2 is SVGIG (reference sequence). The CDR3 protein is CAWSVASNQPQHF. As DNA, the CDR3 is TGTGCCTGGAGTGTAGCTAGCAATCAGCCCCAGCATTTT. Looking up the rest from reference TRBV30 and TRBJ1-5 gives the full variable domain: SQTIHQWPATLVQPVGSPLSLECTVEGTSNPNLYWYRQAAGRGLQLLFYSVGIGQISSEVPQNLSASRPQDRQFILSSKKLLLSDSGFYLCAWSVASNQPQHFGDGTRLSIL.

The count of this clone is one. The chain has TRBV5-1 and TRBJ1-1; 9 bases are shared with TRBD1. Trimming at V came to 4 bases and at J to 5 bases, leaving 12 bases not matched to a gene. The germline CDR1 and CDR2 sequences are SGHRS and YFSETQ. The CDR3 sequence is 16 residues long. The CDR3 DNA follows: TGCGCCAGCAGCCCACAGGGGGCCATAGGTGAAACTGAAGCTTTCTTT. Its protein product is CASSPQGAIGETEAFF.

The chain employs TRBV5-1 and TRBJ2-7; 11 bases fit TRBD1. V dropped 0 bases and J dropped 2; count of bases not matched to a gene: 4. Germline V gene lookup returns CDR1 SGHRS and CDR2 YFSETQ. CDR3 length: 16 residues. CDR3 protein: CASSLARTGGAYEQYF. The CDR3 DNA follows: TGCGCCAGCAGCTTGGCACGGACAGGGGGCGCCTACGAGCAGTACTTC. Full variable domain (missing parts from reference TRBV5-1 and TRBJ2-7): KAGVTQTPRYLIKTRGQQVTLSCSPISGHRSVSWYQQTPGQGLQFLFEYFSETQRNKGNFPGRFSGRQFSNSRSEMNVSTLELGDSALYLCASSLARTGGAYEQYFGPGTRLTVT.

V gene TRBV12-3 or TRBV12-4 combines with J gene TRBJ2-4, with D possibly being TRBD2 (6 bases). The CDR3 sequence is 13 residues long. V was trimmed by 3 bases and J by 11 bases, leaving 14 bases between them. CDR3 sequence reads: CASSFLIGTVQYF. CDR3 nucleotides: TGTGCCAGCAGTTTTTTGATCGGGACTGTTCAGTACTTC.

V gene TRBV25-1 combines with J gene TRBJ2-2, with 8 bases that match TRBD2. After removal of 2 bases from V and 1 base from J, the junction contained 9 bases not matched to a gene. The CDR3 is made up of 18 amino acids. CDR1 is MGHDK and CDR2 is SYGVNS in the germline V gene. DNA of the CDR3: TGTGCCAGCAGTGAACCCTTCTTTGCGGGAGGGAACACCGGGGAGCTGTTTTTT. Translating it yields CASSEPFFAGGNTGELFF.

The chain couples TRBV11-2 to TRBJ2-3; the D gene is possibly TRBD1 (5 bases). This CDR3 spans 13 amino acids. The V gene lost 5 bases and the J gene lost 2 bases, with 8 bases spanning the gap. Germline-derived CDR1 and CDR2 are SGHAT and FQNNGV. CDR3 nucleotide sequence: TGTGCCAGCAGCCCGGACAACACAGATACGCAGTATTTT. It codes for CASSPDNTDTQYF.

On this clone itself: Other nucleotide sequences from this sample produce the same CDR3. In DNA, the CDR3 is TGTGCTAGTGGTTTGGTACAAGGAGGTCAGCCCCAGCATTTT. Translated, it gives CASGLVQGGQPQHF. The chain has TRBV12-5 and TRBJ1-5; D not certain. The V gene lost 0 bases and the J gene lost 6 bases, with 9 bases spanning the gap. Germline V gene lookup returns CDR1 LGHNT and CDR2 FRNRAP. The CDR3 extends over 14 amino acids.

The V and J genes are TRBV11-2 and TRBJ2-1; perhaps TRBD1 as D (5 bases). CDR1 and CDR2 from the germline V gene are SGHAT and FQNNGV. This CDR3 has 14 amino acids. V lost 0 bases and J lost 5, with 8 bases in between. The CDR3 here is CASSLDVDNNEQFF. CDR3 in DNA: TGTGCCAGCAGCTTAGATGTGGACAACAATGAGCAGTTCTTC.

This clone was found once. This chain uses TRBV7-9 with TRBJ1-5; 7 bases agree with TRBD1. Germline-derived CDR1 and CDR2 are SEHNR and FQNEAQ (reference sequence). V was pared by 5 bases and J by 0 bases, with 4 bases of the junction left unmatched. The CDR3 contains 15 residues. CDR3 sequence: CASSLTGDSNQPQHF. CDR3 sequence (DNA): TGTGCCAGCAGCCTCACAGGGGATAGCAATCAGCCCCAGCATTTT.

The V and J genes are TRBV9 and TRBJ1-6; TRBD1 matches at 8 bases. Germline V gives CDR1 SGDLS, CDR2 YYNGEE. The J segment lost 8 bases and the V segment lost 0 bases, leaving 4 bases of the junction unmatched. There are 15 residues in the CDR3. This CDR3 is CASSVEATGDSPLHF. The CDR3 coding sequence is TGTGCCAGCAGCGTAGAAGCGACAGGGGATTCACCCCTCCACTTT.

V is TRBV7-2 and J is TRBJ2-3, with TRBD2 matching 15 bases. The CDR3 loop spans 18 amino acids. V lost 4 bases to trimming and J lost 5 bases; unmatched junction nucleotides: 10. Looked up from germline, CDR1 is SGHTA and CDR2 is FQGNSA. DNA of the CDR3: TGTGCCAGCAGCTGGGGGACTAGCGGGAGGCGGCGGGGAGATACGCAGTATTTT. It translates to CASSWGTSGRRRGDTQYF.

V is TRBV5-1 and J is TRBJ1-2; D is ambiguous. V lost 4 bases to trimming and J lost 3 bases, with 13 bases between them. This CDR3 is 14 amino acids long. Per germline, CDR1 SGHRS and CDR2 YFSETQ. The CDR3 region is CASSMTTTDYGYTF. The CDR3, as DNA: TGCGCCAGCAGCATGACTACGACGGACTATGGCTACACCTTC.

This sequence joins TRBV11-3 and TRBJ2-1, with a tentative D call TRBD1 (7 bases). V shed 8 bases and J shed 8 bases, with 16 bases lying between them. The CDR3 consists of 13 residues. Germline-derived CDR1 and CDR2 are SGHNT and YENEEA. The DNA for the CDR3 is TGTGCCAGCCAGGGGGGCATAGGGTATGAGCAGTTCTTC. Translation gives CASQGGIGYEQFF.

This sequence joins TRBV7-9 and TRBJ1-1; D might be TRBD1 (6 bases). The CDR3 is 14 amino acids. Deletions cut 4 bases from V and 4 bases from J, with 13 bases between. CDR1 is SEHNR, CDR2 FQNEAQ, per germline (reference sequence). CDR3 protein: CASSSQGRGTEAFF. CDR3 DNA: TGTGCCAGCAGCTCTCAGGGGAGGGGCACTGAAGCTTTCTTT. Combining the CDR3 with reference TRBV7-9 and TRBJ1-1 gives the whole variable domain DTGVSQNPRHKITKRGQNVTFRCDPISEHNRLYWYRQTLGQGPEFLTYFQNEAQLEKSRLLSDRFSAERPKGSFSTLEIQRTEQGDSAMYLCASSSQGRGTEAFFGQGTRLTVV.

This CDR3 is CASSVSRGVATNEKLFF. The CDR3 nucleotides are TGTGCCAGTAGTGTCTCCAGGGGCGTTGCAACTAATGAAAAACTGTTTTTT. This chain uses TRBV19 with TRBJ1-4; the D gene is possibly TRBD1 (6 bases). This CDR3 contains 17 residues. Between the trimmed V and J ends, which lost 5 bases and 0 bases, there was a span of 16 bases. Germline loops: CDR1 LNHDA, CDR2 SQIVND (reference sequence).

V and J are TRBV9 and TRBJ1-1; the D gene is possibly TRBD1 (5 bases). The V and J ends lost 0 bases and 0 bases respectively, with 12 bases between them. CDR1 is SGDLS and CDR2 is YYNGEE in the germline V gene. This CDR3 is built from 16 residues. CDR3 nucleotides: TGTGCCAGCAGCGTAGGAACGGGACTCATGAACACTGAAGCTTTCTTT. As protein: CASSVGTGLMNTEAFF.

The count of this clone is one. The chain employs TRBV15 and TRBJ2-3; tentatively, D is TRBD1 (5 bases). Germline V lookup: CDR1 LNHNV, CDR2 YYDKDF (reference sequence). The CDR3 extends over 14 amino acids. V was shortened by 8 bases and J by 0 bases, with 12 bases between the two germline ends. The CDR3 coding sequence is TGTGCCACCTGGGGCGGCGATAGCACAGATACGCAGTATTTT. The encoded protein is CATWGGDSTDTQYF.

V and J are TRBV29-1 and TRBJ2-5; 8 positions agree with TRBD2. The germline gives CDR1 SQVTM, CDR2 ANQGSEA. The J segment lost 5 bases and the V segment lost 4 bases, leaving 12 bases of the junction unmatched. The CDR3 sequence is 15 residues long. This chain's CDR3 is CSVGASGSPKETQYF. The CDR3 DNA reads as TGCAGCGTTGGTGCTAGCGGGTCTCCCAAGGAGACCCAGTACTTC. The variable domain in full, with the rest retrieved from reference TRBV29-1 and TRBJ2-5, is SAVISQKPSRDICQRGTSLTIQCQVDSQVTMMFWYRQQPGQSLTLIATANQGSEATYESGFVIDKFPISRPNLTFSTLTVSNMSPEDSSIYLCSVGASGSPKETQYFGPGTRLLVL.